The 7 T cell receptor beta chains given below trace back to one sample, sequenced in a study of shared clonotypes between healthy human individuals. Clones were read by immunoSEQ multiplex PCR, and TCRdb kept only the in-frame ones, dropping some. This table has a few million clones, approximately 90% appearing once. Specimen: naive CD4+ T cells sorted from blood. Subset in this sample: CD45RA+ positively selected. The source of these receptors is a man aged 18 to 29 in good health.

V and J are TRBV15 and TRBJ1-4; no firm D call. This CDR3 has 15 amino acids. The germline gives CDR1 LNHNV, CDR2 YYDKDF (reference sequence). Deletions cut 0 bases from V and 10 bases from J, with 15 bases between. CDR3 nucleotides: TGTGCCACCAGCAGAGATTTGGCCATAGACGGAAAACTGTTTTTT. This encodes CATSRDLAIDGKLFF.

CDR3 DNA sequence: TGTGCTAGTGGTTTGCTCCGGACTAGCGTCCCCAATGAGCAGTTCTTC. It is translated as CASGLLRTSVPNEQFF. The chain has TRBV12-5 and TRBJ2-1; TRBD2 aligns across 9 bases. CDR1 and CDR2 (germline): LGHNT, FRNRAP. V dropped 2 bases and J dropped 6; count of bases not matched to a gene: 8. CDR3 length equals 16 residues. Filled out from reference TRBV12-5 and TRBJ2-1, the complete variable domain reads DARVTQTPRHKVTEMGQEVTMRCQPILGHNTVFWYRQTMMQGLELLAYFRNRAPLDDSGMPKDRFSAEMPDATLATLKIQPSEPRDSAVYFCASGLLRTSVPNEQFFGPGTRLTVL.

This clone has a single count. The rearrangement joins TRBV30 to TRBJ2-7; D might be TRBD1 or TRBD2, each matching 5 bases. Trimming removed 0 bases from V and 9 bases from J, with 15 bases in between. The V gene's germline CDR1 is GTSNPN and CDR2 SVGIG (reference sequence). The CDR3 has 13 residues. CDR3 DNA: TGTGCCTGGAGTGTACGGAGCCGAGGGGCGCAGTACTTC. This sequence encodes CAWSVRSRGAQYF.

The rearrangement joins TRBV7-2 to TRBJ2-2; D gene uncertain. The length of the CDR3 is 15 residues. CDR1 and CDR2 (germline): SGHTA, FQGNSA. V shed 3 bases and J shed 4 bases, with 12 bases lying between them. CDR3 nucleotides: TGTGCCAGCAGCTTTTACAAAGCGAGCACCGGGGAGCTGTTTTTT. Translating it yields CASSFYKASTGELFF.

The V call is TRBV5-4, the J call TRBJ2-7; TRBD2 matches 12 bases. This CDR3 comprises 15 residues. Germline V gene lookup returns CDR1 SGHNT and CDR2 YYREEE (reference sequence). V shed 4 bases, J shed 4 bases, and the junction held 6 bases outside the gene matches. CDR3 region: CASSRRLAGEYEQYF. CDR3 nucleotides: TGTGCCAGCAGCCGCAGACTAGCGGGAGAATACGAGCAGTACTTC.

The J gene is TRBJ1-3, the V gene TRBV19; D not resolved. Germline CDR1 reads LNHDA; CDR2 reads SQIVND (reference sequence). The ends were cut back, 3 bases at V and 0 bases at J, with 9 bases in the middle. The CDR3 loop spans 15 amino acids. This CDR3 is CASSIAPYSGNTIYF. The CDR3 nucleotides are TGTGCCAGTAGTATCGCCCCCTACTCTGGAAACACCATATATTTT.

V gene TRBV28 combines with J gene TRBJ1-6; D gene ambiguous. V lost 6 bases and J lost 1, with 7 bases in between. Germline V gene data show CDR1 as MDHEN and CDR2 as SYDVKM. This CDR3 contains 14 residues. The CDR3 here is CASRVNSYNSPLHF. The DNA for the CDR3 is TGTGCCAGCAGGGTAAATTCCTATAATTCACCCCTCCACTTT.